The present T cell receptor beta chain was sequenced within a study of regulatory T cells in long-lasting Graves disease. Both iRepertoire HTBI primers and Arm-PCR of CDR3 regions were used to build the TCR beta libraries. TCRdb fed the multiplex PCR reads into MiXCR, producing one record per CDR3 protein. The repertoire holds 400,000 to 500,000 distinct CDR3 sequences, with around a fifth as singletons. Documented time point: persistent/refractory GD, antithyroid drugs over 5 years with positive TRAb. After RNA was extracted from PBMCs, the TCR library was made from it. This material consisted of peripheral blood mononuclear cells (PBMCs), taken when the disease was refractory, from a patient treated with antithyroid drugs. The origin of this receptor is a female donor with Graves disease.

The CDR3 spells CSVESSGNSYEQYF. As DNA, the CDR3 is TGCAGCGTTGAGTCTAGCGGAAACTCCTACGAGCAGTACTTC. The chain employs TRBV29-1 and TRBJ2-7, with 7 nucleotides matching TRBD2. In germline, CDR1 is SQVTM, CDR2 ANQGSEA. The J segment lost 0 bases and the V segment lost 3 bases, leaving 5 bases of the junction unmatched. The CDR3 loop spans 14 amino acids.